The clone carrying this T cell receptor beta chain was seen at least ten times. Its target is not known. A TCRbeta library incorporating unique molecular identifiers was prepared. TCRdb reprocessed the PCR reads via MiXCR and lists one record per CDR3 protein. The repertoire consists of about 300,000 distinct CDR3 sequences, with 10% occurring once and the leading ten covering just under 7.5%. CDR1 LGHNT and CDR2 FRNRAP come from the germline V gene. This CDR3 contains 12 residues. The V end lost 3 bases, the J end lost 3 bases, and 5 bases lay between the germline ends. The sample comes from a study of T-cell reconstitution after alpha-beta-depleted transplantation in children. General observations from the study: By about two months after transplant, alpha-beta T cells reportedly arose from several hundred graft clones that had expanded. T cells produced anew were the main source of T-cell counts and diversity one year after transplant.

The sample was PBMCs, taken before TCRalphabeta/CD19-depleted stem cell transplant. This clonotype originated in a boy in the first two years of life with acute myeloid leukemia, due to receive a stem cell transplant. This chain connects TRBV12-5 to TRBJ1-2; D uncertain. The CDR3 DNA reads TGTGCTAGTGGTTTCGGACACTATGGCTACACCTTC. Translation gives CASGFGHYGYTF.